These 20 T cell receptor beta chains share one sample of origin, sequenced in a study of blood T cells in healthy people across ages. A sample-barcoded 5' primer and a J-beta primer mix were used in a second PCR of about 7 to 12 cycles. One entry per CDR3 protein results from TCRdb running MiXCR on the 5' RACE reads. The repertoire holds fewer than 1.5 million distinct CDR3 sequences, with 40% to 50% as singletons. The specimen was blood. These TCRs come from a woman younger than 30 in good health.

Worth noting for this clonotype: Because the CDR3's place on the DNA is in doubt, the DNA is left out and the CDR3 is given as listed by TCRdb. V is TRBV3-1 and J is TRBJ2-5; the table's TRBD1 call for D was not verified on the DNA. Germline V gene data show CDR1 as LGHDT and CDR2 as YNNKEL (reference sequence). The CDR3 comprises 21 residues, both ends counted. The CDR3 is CASSQDSGLGGYTFGSGTQYF.

The J gene is TRBJ2-1, the V gene TRBV2; D is unclear. CDR3 length: 14 amino acids. Trimming took 8 bases from V and 1 from J, leaving 12 bases between them. Germline loops: CDR1 SNHLY, CDR2 FYNNEI. The CDR3 loop reads CASQWATSYNEQFF. The CDR3 region has the DNA TGTGCCAGCCAGTGGGCGACTTCCTACAATGAGCAGTTCTTC.

This chain uses TRBV7-8 with TRBJ2-5; D possibly corresponds to TRBD2 (6 bases). The CDR3 is made up of 14 amino acids. Germline loops: CDR1 SGHVS, CDR2 FQNEAQ. The germline V and J ends were trimmed by 1 base and 0 bases, with 6 bases remaining between them. This chain's CDR3 is CASSLVADQETQYF. The DNA for the CDR3 is TGTGCCAGCAGCTTAGTAGCGGACCAAGAGACCCAGTACTTC.

The table lists this clonotype with a count of one. The genes are TRBV18 and TRBJ1-4, with D possibly matching TRBD1 (6 bases). CDR3 size: 15 residues. The ends were cut back, 2 bases at V and 7 bases at J, with 14 bases in the middle. Germline CDR1 and CDR2: KGHSH and LQKENI. CDR3 bases: TGTGCCAGCTCACCAGTGGCAGGGGAGGTTGAAAAACTGTTTTTT. Translating gives CASSPVAGEVEKLFF.

The chain employs TRBV12-3 or TRBV12-4 and TRBJ2-3, with TRBD2 identical over 10 bases. Losses at the gene ends were 6 bases for V and 2 bases for J; bases not matched to a gene: 5. CDR3 length: 15 residues. The CDR3 DNA reads TGTGCCAGCAGCGGGACTAGCGCAAACACAGATACGCAGTATTTT. Translation: CASSGTSANTDTQYF.

This chain links TRBV12-3 or TRBV12-4 with TRBJ2-1, with 10 nucleotides matching TRBD2. This CDR3 spans 14 amino acids. V was pared by 5 bases and J by 8 bases, with 6 bases of the junction left unmatched. The CDR3, as DNA: TGTGCCAGCAGTGTCTTAGGACTAGCGGATGAGCAGTTCTTC. It encodes CASSVLGLADEQFF.

In its sample, this clonotype was seen many times. This chain links TRBV10-3 with TRBJ2-5; D possibly matches TRBD1 or TRBD2 (5 bases each). Trimming removed 0 bases from V and 7 bases from J, with 12 bases in between. This CDR3 comprises 14 residues. CDR1 and CDR2 from the germline V gene are ENHRY and SYGVKD. The CDR3 DNA sequence: TGTGCCATCAGTGAGTCGGGAGCCCAGGGGACCCAGTACTTC. It specifies CAISESGAQGTQYF.

In its sample, this clonotype was seen a few times. The J gene is TRBJ1-1, the V gene TRBV7-9; TRBD1 is a possible D gene (6 bases). The germline V and J ends were trimmed by 5 bases and 5 bases, with 12 bases remaining between them. CDR3 length: 13 amino acids. CDR1 is SEHNR, CDR2 FQNEAQ, per germline (reference sequence). CDR3 nucleotides: TGTGCCAGCAGCCTCTACAGGGTAACTGAAGCTTTCTTT. This codes for CASSLYRVTEAFF.

V usage is TRBV2 and J usage is TRBJ2-7; TRBD2 matches 10 bases. Germline V gives CDR1 SNHLY, CDR2 FYNNEI. Trimming cost V 5 bases and J 0 bases; bases outside gene matches: 7. This CDR3 has 16 amino acids. This chain's CDR3 is CASSPSGGLNSYEQYF. The CDR3 DNA sequence: TGTGCCAGCAGTCCTAGCGGGGGTCTAAACTCCTACGAGCAGTACTTC.

This rearrangement joins TRBV12-3 or TRBV12-4 to TRBJ2-7; D uncertain. This CDR3 region has 15 residues. The V end lost 3 bases, the J end lost 2 bases, and 14 bases lay between the germline ends. CDR3 nucleotides: TGTGCCAGCAGTTTTGGTGACGCTAGGACCTACGAGCAGTACTTC. It yields the protein CASSFGDARTYEQYF.

V is TRBV20-1 and J is TRBJ2-3; D may be TRBD1 or TRBD2 (5 bases each). V was clipped by 5 bases and J by 2 bases, with 17 bases between them. Germline V gives CDR1 DFQATT, CDR2 SNEGSKA (reference sequence). The length of the CDR3 is 15 residues. In DNA, the CDR3 is TGCAGTGCTCCGGACGTTCCGGGGACCACAGATACGCAGTATTTT. This encodes CSAPDVPGTTDTQYF.

On this clonotype itself: One base away lies a much larger clone, so this may be a sequencing read error. The gene calls are TRBV6-4 and TRBJ2-5; the match to TRBD2 covers 10 bases. CDR3 length: 16 residues. V was pared by 4 bases and J by 11 bases, with 16 bases of the junction left unmatched. Germline assignment: CDR1 MRHNA and CDR2 SNTAGT. The CDR3 protein is CASSVSSGLAANEQYF. The CDR3 region has the DNA TGTGCCAGCAGTGTCTCTTCCGGACTAGCGGCTAATGAGCAGTACTTC.

J is TRBJ2-2 and V is TRBV14; no clear D gene. CDR3 length: 13 amino acids. The V end was cut by 6 bases, the J end by 1 base, with 6 bases between. Germline lookup yields CDR1 SGHDN and CDR2 FVKESK. CDR3 bases: TGTGCCAGCAGTAACCAGAACACCGGGGAGCTGTTTTTT. This translates into CASSNQNTGELFF.

In this sample, this clonotype turned up many times. The V gene is TRBV28, the J gene TRBJ2-7, with 9 bases lining up with TRBD1. The CDR3 runs to 16 residues. The trim removed 4 bases at V and 4 bases at J, leaving 11 bases unmatched. The germline V gene encodes CDR1 MDHEN and CDR2 SYDVKM. The CDR3 nucleotides read TGTGCCAGCAGTTCCCGCCTAACAGGGGGCAGGTACGAGCAGTACTTC. Amino acids: CASSSRLTGGRYEQYF.

This rearrangement joins TRBV5-1 to TRBJ2-7, with 12 bases matching TRBD2. Germline values: CDR1 SGHRS, CDR2 YFSETQ. The V and J ends lost 0 bases and 2 bases, in that order; junction bases with no gene match: 3. The CDR3 spans 16 residues. The CDR3 sequence is CASSLGLAGAAYEQYF. CDR3 DNA: TGCGCCAGCAGCTTGGGACTAGCGGGGGCAGCCTACGAGCAGTACTTC.

This clonotype has more than one count but fewer than ten. V and J are TRBV6-5 and TRBJ1-2, with 8 bases aligning to TRBD1. V gave up 7 bases and J gave up 2 bases; unmatched junction bases: 3. Per the germline V gene, CDR1 is MNHEY and CDR2 is SVGAGI. The CDR3 is made up of 13 amino acids. This chain's CDR3 is CASTTGGNYGYTF. The CDR3 DNA sequence: TGTGCCAGCACAACAGGGGGAAACTATGGCTACACCTTC.

The chain is built from TRBV6-2 or TRBV6-3 and TRBJ1-3, with D possibly TRBD1 on 6 matching bases. Trimming shortened V by 7 bases and J by 2 bases, and 12 bases separated the two germline ends. Germline V CDR1 and CDR2: MNHEY, SVGEGT. The CDR3 is made up of 14 amino acids. This chain's CDR3 is CASTNGGPGNTIYF. The CDR3 DNA reads as TGTGCCAGCACCAACGGGGGGCCTGGAAACACCATATATTTT.

In this sample, this clonotype turned up a few times. The chain joins TRBV4-1 to TRBJ1-1, with D possibly being TRBD1 (6 bases). The CDR3 sequence is 14 residues long. Germline CDR1 is MGHRA and CDR2 is YSYEKL. Trimming took 3 bases from V and 1 from J, leaving 9 bases between them. The CDR3 bases are TGCGCCAGCAGCCAGTACAGGGCGAACACTGAAGCTTTCTTT. It codes for CASSQYRANTEAFF.

The chain employs TRBV15 and TRBJ1-2, with 11 bases fitting TRBD1. Germline-derived CDR1 and CDR2 are LNHNV and YYDKDF (reference sequence). V gave up 3 bases and J gave up 2 bases; unmatched junction bases: 17. The CDR3 length is 20 residues. Here the CDR3 reads CATSRIGNWTGGTQNYGYTF. As DNA, the CDR3 is TGTGCCACCAGCAGGATTGGCAATTGGACAGGGGGCACCCAAAACTATGGCTACACCTTC.

The V gene is TRBV5-1, the J gene TRBJ2-1; D ambiguous. This CDR3 contains 16 residues. Trimming left V 0 bases short and J 2 bases short, with 12 bases between. Germline V gene lookup returns CDR1 SGHRS and CDR2 YFSETQ. CDR3 DNA sequence: TGCGCCAGCAGCTTGGAAACGGACCCGGCCTACAATGAGCAGTTCTTC. It encodes CASSLETDPAYNEQFF.